The 4 T cell receptor beta chains below all came from one sample that was sequenced in a study of blood T cell repertoires in COVID-19. Libraries were prepared by immunoSEQ multiplex PCR; TCRdb keeps only in-frame clonotypes and omits some of them. The profile covers approximately 170,000 clones, with roughly 90% appearing a single time and 15% to 20% taken by the ten largest. Sequenced material: peripheral blood. These receptors all come from a man between 60 and 70 years old with active or convalescent COVID-19.

This rearrangement joins TRBV14 to TRBJ1-1, with TRBD1 as a possible D gene (6 bases). The CDR3 covers 13 residues. Trimming left V 1 base short and J 10 bases short, with 13 bases between. Germline CDR1 SGHDN, CDR2 FVKESK. The CDR3 coding sequence is TGTGCCAGCAGCCAAGTACTGGGGGCTGGAGCTTTCTTT. Its protein is CASSQVLGAGAFF.

J is TRBJ1-6 and V is TRBV19, with 9 bases fitting TRBD1. V lost 4 bases and J lost 5; bases outside the gene matches: 9. CDR1 LNHDA and CDR2 SQIVND come from the germline V gene (reference sequence). CDR3 size: 17 residues. The DNA for the CDR3 is TGTGCCAGTAGTAGGACACAGGGGGCTTTTGATAATTCACCCCTCCACTTT. Translating it yields CASSRTQGAFDNSPLHF.

In its sample, this clone was seen a few times. The gene calls are TRBV28 and TRBJ1-4; D call uncertain. V lost 5 bases and J 4 bases, leaving 2 bases between the germline ends. The CDR3 has 11 amino acids. Germline V gene lookup returns CDR1 MDHEN and CDR2 SYDVKM. The CDR3 nucleotides are TGTGCCAGCAGTCATAATGAAAAACTGTTTTTT. It encodes CASSHNEKLFF.

The chain combines TRBV10-3 with TRBJ1-2; D gene uncertain. This CDR3 contains 16 residues. V lost 3 bases and J lost 3, with 17 bases in between. From germline, CDR1 is ENHRY and CDR2 SYGVKD. This CDR3 is CAISDPGFSADYGYTF. The CDR3 region has the DNA TGTGCCATCAGTGACCCCGGTTTTTCGGCGGACTATGGCTACACCTTC.